This entry lists 15 T cell receptor beta chains sequenced from one sample in a study of T cell repertoires in cytomegalovirus infection. TCRdb re-called the reads with MiXCR, one entry per CDR3 protein. The table shows 65,000 to 85,000 distinct CDR3 sequences, with about 26% occurring only once. For these TCRs, the target antigens are not known. The material was CD8+ T cells from cultured PBMCs, obtained from culture after CMV antigen stimulation. The receptors here all came from a human donor in good health (CMV status not recorded). Some clones in this sample may be carry-over from other donors' samples.

This clonotype has a count of ten or more. The chain links TRBV19 to TRBJ1-6; D is unclear. Trimming left V 4 bases short and J 0 bases short, with 31 bases between. The germline V gene has CDR1 LNHDA and CDR2 SQIVND (reference sequence). The CDR3 covers 23 residues. Here the CDR3 DNA reads TGTGCCAGTAGTAATTCTCTGGTGGCAATTCCCTGGTTAACTAGCTCCTATAATTCACCCCTCCACTTT. This sequence encodes CASSNSLVAIPWLTSSYNSPLHF.

This clonotype was counted at least ten times. The chain uses TRBV20-1 and TRBJ2-1; D remains unclear. V was cut by 6 bases and J by 0 bases, with 12 bases left in between. The CDR3 loop spans 14 amino acids. Germline-derived CDR1 and CDR2 are DFQATT and SNEGSKA (reference sequence). CDR3 amino acids: CSAFGRSSYNEQFF. In DNA, the CDR3 is TGCAGTGCGTTCGGGCGGAGCTCCTACAATGAGCAGTTCTTC.

The table lists this clonotype with many counts. V is TRBV6-5 and J is TRBJ2-3, with 10 bases identical to TRBD2. Germline CDR1 reads MNHEY; CDR2 reads SVGAGI. Losses at the gene ends were 5 bases for V and 4 bases for J; bases not matched to a gene: 6. The CDR3 has 15 amino acids. This chain's CDR3 is CASSLAGVIADTQYF. CDR3 sequence (DNA): TGTGCCAGCAGTCTAGCGGGAGTGATTGCAGATACGCAGTATTTT.

This chain uses TRBV20-1 with TRBJ2-3, with TRBD1 identical over 7 bases. Trimming at V came to 2 bases and at J to 14 bases, leaving 10 bases not matched to a gene. This CDR3 comprises 12 residues. The germline V gene encodes CDR1 DFQATT and CDR2 SNEGSKA (reference sequence). In DNA form, the CDR3 reads TGCAGTGCTAGAACCGGGACAGCCCGGCCGTATTTT. Encoded protein: CSARTGTARPYF.

The V call is TRBV6-6, the J call TRBJ2-5; TRBD2 matches 8 bases. The ends lost 6 bases at V and 2 bases at J; junction bases unmatched: 8. This CDR3 is 15 amino acids long. In germline, CDR1 is MNHNY, CDR2 SVGAGI (reference sequence). CDR3 bases: TGTGCCAGCAGCAACAAAAAGCGGGGGCAAGAGACCCAGTACTTC. Translation gives CASSNKKRGQETQYF.

V gene TRBV12-3 or TRBV12-4 combines with J gene TRBJ2-4; 7 positions match TRBD2. This CDR3 has 15 residues. V dropped 5 bases and J dropped 15; count of bases not matched to a gene: 19. CDR3 loop: CASSPDSSVGGEMYF. The CDR3 nucleotides read TGTGCCAGCAGTCCAGACAGCTCGGTGGGGGGGGAGATGTACTTC.

The CDR3 region is CASSSGSGNEQFF. The CDR3, as DNA: TGTGCCAGCAGCAGCGGGAGTGGCAATGAGCAGTTCTTC. The chain is built from TRBV9 and TRBJ2-1; TRBD2 matches at 8 bases. The germline CDR1 and CDR2 sequences are SGDLS and YYNGEE. The CDR3 extends over 13 amino acids. Losses at the gene ends were 4 bases for V and 6 bases for J; bases not matched to a gene: 3.

This clonotype was observed a handful of times. The CDR3 loop is CASSQDTSGDYEQYF. Written as DNA, the CDR3 is TGTGCCAGCAGCCAAGATACTAGCGGGGACTACGAGCAGTACTTC. The chain recombines TRBV14 with TRBJ2-7; 10 positions match TRBD2. With 0 bases clipped from V and 3 bases from J, the junction kept 2 bases outside the gene matches. The CDR3 spans 15 residues. Germline V gives CDR1 SGHDN, CDR2 FVKESK.

V is TRBV27 and J is TRBJ1-1; 9 bases are shared with TRBD1. Losses at the gene ends were 5 bases for V and 4 bases for J; bases not matched to a gene: 5. Germline V gene data show CDR1 as MNHEY and CDR2 as SMNVEV (reference sequence). The CDR3 totals 14 residues. The DNA of the CDR3 is TGTGCCAGCAGTCCGGGACAGGGTTTCACTGAAGCTTTCTTT. Translated, it gives CASSPGQGFTEAFF.

This clonotype was detected a few times. The chain has TRBV7-6 and TRBJ2-7; 11 bases map to TRBD1. Germline lookup yields CDR1 SGHVS and CDR2 FNYEAQ. Losses at the gene ends were 6 bases for V and 6 bases for J; bases not matched to a gene: 10. This CDR3 has 15 amino acids. Here the CDR3 reads CASSFRRDRGGEQYF. CDR3 nucleotides: TGTGCCAGCAGTTTTCGGCGGGACAGGGGGGGCGAGCAGTACTTC.

V and J are TRBV24-1 and TRBJ2-3; D is undetermined. CDR1 KGHDR and CDR2 SFDVKD come from the germline V gene. Between the trimmed V and J ends, which lost 0 bases and 4 bases, there was a span of 1 base. The length of the CDR3 is 12 residues. The CDR3 bases are TGTGCCACCAGTGATTTGGCAGATACGCAGTATTTT. Translated, it gives CATSDLADTQYF.

Ten or more counts support this clonotype. The chain joins TRBV6-1 to TRBJ1-2; D possibly corresponds to TRBD1 (5 bases). CDR1 is MNHNS, CDR2 SASEGT, per germline. Trimming took 3 bases from V and 3 from J, leaving 8 bases between them. The CDR3 is 13 residues long. The CDR3, as DNA: TGTGCCAGCAGTGACCAGGGAGACTATGGCTACACCTTC. Its translation: CASSDQGDYGYTF.

This clonotype has at least ten counts. The V and J genes are TRBV19 and TRBJ2-3, with D possibly called TRBD1 or TRBD2 (5 bases each). CDR1 LNHDA and CDR2 SQIVND come from the germline V gene (reference sequence). The CDR3 covers 13 residues. V was trimmed by 3 bases and J by 6 bases, leaving 10 bases between them. The CDR3 here is CASSMGTTDTQYF. The CDR3 nucleotides read TGTGCCAGTAGTATGGGGACCACCGATACGCAGTATTTT. The entire variable domain, with the rest obtained from reference TRBV19 and TRBJ2-3, is as follows: DGGITQSPKYLFRKEGQNVTLSCEQNLNHDAMYWYRQDPGQGLRLIYYSQIVNDFQKGDIAEGYSVSREKKESFPLTVTSAQKNPTAFYLCASSMGTTDTQYFGPGTRLTVL.

The rearrangement joins TRBV29-1 to TRBJ2-3; the D is unclear. The germline V gene has CDR1 SQVTM and CDR2 ANQGSEA. V was shortened by 4 bases and J by 0 bases, with 14 bases between the two germline ends. The CDR3 is made up of 15 amino acids. This CDR3 reads CSVAVVFTSTDTQYF. Written as DNA, the CDR3 is TGCAGCGTTGCGGTCGTGTTTACTAGCACAGATACGCAGTATTTT.

This clonotype was seen only once. The CDR3 DNA follows: TGTGCCAGCAGCAGTAGACAGGGGGGCTCCTTTGCAACTAATGAAAAACTGTTTTTT. Its protein product is CASSSRQGGSFATNEKLFF. The J gene is TRBJ1-4, the V gene TRBV9; 9 bases map to TRBD1. V dropped 4 bases and J dropped 0; count of bases not matched to a gene: 13. Germline-derived CDR1 and CDR2 are SGDLS and YYNGEE. This CDR3 has 19 residues.